One sample yielded the 7 T cell receptor beta chains listed below, sequenced in a study of T cell responses to AZD1222 COVID-19 vaccine. Profiled with immunoSEQ multiplex PCR; TCRdb holds only in-frame clones, not every one. The sample lists about 39,000 clones, approximately 88% occurring once. This material consisted of peripheral blood, taken 28 days after the second dose of the MenACWY control vaccine. The receptors shown here come from an adult who received the MenACWY meningococcal vaccine as a control.

This clone has more than one count but fewer than ten. The chain has TRBV5-4 and TRBJ2-7; D unclear. The V and J ends lost 0 bases and 5 bases respectively, with 6 bases between them. There are 12 residues in the CDR3. CDR1 and CDR2 (germline): SGHNT, YYREEE (reference sequence). In DNA form, the CDR3 reads TGTGCCAGCAGCTTGGTTCCAGACGAGCAGTACTTC. Encoded protein: CASSLVPDEQYF.

This chain connects TRBV10-1 to TRBJ2-7, with 8 bases fitting TRBD2. CDR1 is WNHNN and CDR2 is SYGVQD in the germline V gene (reference sequence). The ends lost 0 bases at V and 2 bases at J; junction bases unmatched: 9. This CDR3 region has 17 residues. The CDR3 spells CASSESSSGIPTYEQYF. The DNA for the CDR3 is TGCGCCAGCAGTGAGTCGAGTAGCGGGATCCCAACCTACGAGCAGTACTTC.

The chain joins TRBV27 to TRBJ2-7; TRBD2 agrees at 7 bases. The CDR3 sequence is 11 residues long. J gave up 7 bases and V 6 bases, and 3 bases lay outside the gene matches. Germline V lookup: CDR1 MNHEY, CDR2 SMNVEV (reference sequence). The CDR3 nucleotides read TGTGCCAGCAGCTACGGGGGGGAGCAGTACTTC. It codes for CASSYGGEQYF.

This chain connects TRBV6-5 to TRBJ1-2; no clear D. The V end lost 6 bases, the J end lost 4 bases, and 9 bases lay between the germline ends. The length of the CDR3 is 12 residues. Germline lookup yields CDR1 MNHEY and CDR2 SVGAGI. Here the CDR3 DNA reads TGTGCCAGCAGGACGGGAGGCTATGGCTACACCTTC. Translation: CASRTGGYGYTF.

The genes are TRBV30 and TRBJ2-2, with TRBD2 matching 12 bases. The CDR3 sequence is 16 residues long. CDR1 is GTSNPN, CDR2 SVGIG, per germline (reference sequence). J lost 4 bases, V lost 5 bases, and 8 bases had no gene match. CDR3 amino acids: CAWSRPGLAGTGELFF. The CDR3 region has the DNA TGTGCCTGGTCTAGACCGGGACTAGCGGGCACCGGGGAGCTGTTTTTT.

The chain employs TRBV28 and TRBJ2-5; no firm D call. Looked up from germline, CDR1 is MDHEN and CDR2 is SYDVKM. This CDR3 is 15 amino acids long. Trimming removed 3 bases from V and 2 bases from J, with 13 bases in between. This CDR3 reads CASSFALPEQETQYF. The CDR3 DNA follows: TGTGCCAGCAGTTTCGCCTTGCCGGAACAAGAGACCCAGTACTTC. The variable domain in full, with the rest retrieved from reference TRBV28 and TRBJ2-5, is DVKVTQSSRYLVKRTGEKVFLECVQDMDHENMFWYRQDPGLGLRLIYFSYDVKMKEKGDIPEGYSVSREKKERFSLILESASTNQTSMYLCASSFALPEQETQYFGPGTRLLVL.

The table lists this clone with a count of one. J is TRBJ1-1 and V is TRBV18; 11 nucleotides agree with TRBD1. The V and J ends lost 8 bases and 1 base, in that order; junction bases with no gene match: 0. In germline, CDR1 is KGHSH, CDR2 LQKENI. The CDR3 is 13 residues long. The CDR3 DNA reads as TGTGCCAGCGGACAGGGGGCGAACACTGAAGCTTTCTTT. As protein: CASGQGANTEAFF. The full variable domain, with the rest looked up from reference TRBV18 and TRBJ1-1, is NAGVMQNPRHLVRRRGQEARLRCSPMKGHSHVYWYRQLPEEGLKFMVYLQKENIIDESGMPKERFSAEFPKEGPSILRIQQVVRGDSAAYFCASGQGANTEAFFGQGTRLTVV.